This is a list of T cell receptor beta chains from one sample in a study of control samples from healthy donors and cancer patients. Some clones are missing from TCRdb's copy, which holds only in-frame ones; the method was immunoSEQ multiplex PCR. The table includes about 120,000 clones, roughly 88% detected once. The sample consisted of blood. The receptors were gathered from a man aged 40-50 years in good health. CDR3s include the opening cysteine and the closing phenylalanine or tryptophan. D genes are given only for firm matches. Clone size is given for some rows only: seen once, a few or many times, or a class if the clone is expanded.

clone_size: NA; j_call: TRBJ1-2; d_call: TRBD1; v_call: TRBV29-1; cdr3_nt: TGCAGCGGAAGGACAGGCAACTATGGCTACACCTTC; cdr3_aa: CSGRTGNYGYTF
clone_size: NA; j_call: TRBJ2-3; d_call: TRBD2; v_call: TRBV28; cdr3_nt: TGTGCCAGCAAAACAACGGGACTAGCGGGTTTTAGCACAGATACGCAGTATTTT; cdr3_aa: CASKTTGLAGFSTDTQYF
clone_size: NA; j_call: TRBJ1-5; d_call: TRBD1; v_call: TRBV19; cdr3_nt: TGTGCCAGTAGTGCACCCCGGGACAGGGGATTTGGGAGCAATCAGCCCCAGCATTTT; cdr3_aa: CASSAPRDRGFGSNQPQHF
clone_size: once; j_call: TRBJ1-4; d_call: NA; v_call: TRBV7-9; cdr3_nt: TGTGCCAGCAGCTTAGCGTCACGAACTAATGAAAAACTGTTTTTT; cdr3_aa: CASSLASRTNEKLFF
clone_size: NA; j_call: TRBJ1-5; d_call: NA; v_call: TRBV4-3; cdr3_nt: TGCGCCAGCAGCCAAGAAACAGGGCAGAGCAATCAGCCCCAGCATTTT; cdr3_aa: CASSQETGQSNQPQHF
clone_size: NA; j_call: TRBJ1-3; d_call: NA; v_call: TRBV24-1; cdr3_nt: TGTGCCACCAGTGGCCCGGGGGACGCTGGAAACACCATATATTTT; cdr3_aa: CATSGPGDAGNTIYF
clone_size: NA; j_call: TRBJ1-4; d_call: NA; v_call: TRBV29-1; cdr3_nt: TGCAGCGTTCCTGCAACTAATGAAAAACTGTTTTTT; cdr3_aa: CSVPATNEKLFF
clone_size: NA; j_call: TRBJ1-2; d_call: TRBD1; v_call: TRBV10-1; cdr3_nt: TGCGCCAGCAGCTACGAAAGGGACAGGGGGCCCTATGGCTACACCTTC; cdr3_aa: CASSYERDRGPYGYTF
clone_size: once; j_call: TRBJ2-1; d_call: NA; v_call: TRBV7-2; cdr3_nt: TGTGCCAGCAGCTATCGCTCGCCTAGGGGGGGGAATGAGCAGTTCTTC; cdr3_aa: CASSYRSPRGGNEQFF
clone_size: once; j_call: TRBJ1-2; d_call: NA; v_call: TRBV5-8; cdr3_nt: TGTGCCAGCAAGGGGTTACAGCATGGCTACACCTTC; cdr3_aa: CASKGLQHGYTF
clone_size: NA; j_call: TRBJ1-4; d_call: NA; v_call: TRBV25-1; cdr3_nt: TGTGCCAGCAGTGAATGGGGGGCAGTCCTCCGCGAAAAACTGTTTTTT; cdr3_aa: CASSEWGAVLREKLFF
clone_size: NA; j_call: TRBJ1-5; d_call: NA; v_call: TRBV27; cdr3_nt: TGTGCCAGCAGTCGGGACATCTTTCAGCCCCAGCATTTT; cdr3_aa: CASSRDIFQPQHF
clone_size: NA; j_call: TRBJ1-3; d_call: NA; v_call: TRBV2; cdr3_nt: TGTGCCAGCAGTGTGTCCATCTCTGGAAACACCATATATTTT; cdr3_aa: CASSVSISGNTIYF
clone_size: NA; j_call: TRBJ1-1; d_call: NA; v_call: TRBV11-3; cdr3_nt: TGTGCCAGCAGCCCACCTTCGGGGTTTGGCACTGAAGCTTTCTTT; cdr3_aa: CASSPPSGFGTEAFF
clone_size: NA; j_call: TRBJ1-1; d_call: NA; v_call: TRBV4-1; cdr3_nt: TGCGCCAGCAGCCAAGAAGGGGGGGGACTGACATCGTTAGAAGCTTTCTTT; cdr3_aa: CASSQEGGGLTSLEAFF
clone_size: NA; j_call: TRBJ1-2; d_call: NA; v_call: TRBV20-1; cdr3_nt: TGCAGTGCTGTCAGGGGCGGCTACACCTTC; cdr3_aa: CSAVRGGYTF
clone_size: NA; j_call: TRBJ2-2; d_call: TRBD1; v_call: TRBV12-5; cdr3_nt: TGTGCTAGTGGTTTGAATCCCGGGACAGGGGCCGGGGAGCTGTTTTTT; cdr3_aa: CASGLNPGTGAGELFF
clone_size: few; j_call: TRBJ1-1; d_call: TRBD1; v_call: TRBV30; cdr3_nt: TGTGCCTGGAGTCCCAACGACAGGGGGCAAAGGGCTGAAGCTTTCTTT; cdr3_aa: CAWSPNDRGQRAEAFF
clone_size: NA; j_call: TRBJ1-1; d_call: TRBD1; v_call: TRBV30; cdr3_nt: TGTGCCTGCAATAGACAGGGATCGAACACTGAAGCTTTCTTT; cdr3_aa: CACNRQGSNTEAFF
clone_size: NA; j_call: TRBJ1-2; d_call: NA; v_call: TRBV5-4; cdr3_nt: TGTGCCAGCAGCTTTTGGAGCTCGGGGGCCTATGGCTACACCTTC; cdr3_aa: CASSFWSSGAYGYTF
clone_size: NA; j_call: TRBJ1-1; d_call: NA; v_call: TRBV27; cdr3_nt: TGTGCCAGCAGGTCAGGACTCCAGAACACTGAAGCTTTCTTT; cdr3_aa: CASRSGLQNTEAFF
clone_size: NA; j_call: TRBJ2-7; d_call: NA; v_call: TRBV18; cdr3_nt: TGTGCCAGCTCATTTGACCGCTACGAGCAGTACTTC; cdr3_aa: CASSFDRYEQYF
clone_size: NA; j_call: TRBJ1-1; d_call: NA; v_call: TRBV5-1; cdr3_nt: TGCGCCAGCAGCTTGGTGGCGCTTAACACTGAAGCTTTCTTT; cdr3_aa: CASSLVALNTEAFF
clone_size: NA; j_call: TRBJ2-3; d_call: NA; v_call: TRBV11-3; cdr3_nt: TGTGCCAGCAGCAAAGAGACTAGAGTCACAGATACGCAGTATTTT; cdr3_aa: CASSKETRVTDTQYF
clone_size: NA; j_call: TRBJ2-3; d_call: TRBD2; v_call: TRBV2; cdr3_nt: TGTGCCAGCAGCGTGGGACTAGCGGGGGGCCGCGGCACAGATACGCAGTATTTT; cdr3_aa: CASSVGLAGGRGTDTQYF
clone_size: NA; j_call: TRBJ2-7; d_call: TRBD2; v_call: TRBV25-1; cdr3_nt: TGTGCCAGCAGCCTGGGAGCGGGGGGTACCTACGAGCAGTACTTC; cdr3_aa: CASSLGAGGTYEQYF
clone_size: NA; j_call: TRBJ1-4; d_call: NA; v_call: TRBV5-6; cdr3_nt: TGTGCCAGCAGCCCCATGCGGGATAATGAAAAACTGTTTTTT; cdr3_aa: CASSPMRDNEKLFF
clone_size: few; j_call: TRBJ1-2; d_call: NA; v_call: TRBV19; cdr3_nt: TGTGCCAGTAGTATCACTAGGAATGGCTACACCTTC; cdr3_aa: CASSITRNGYTF
clone_size: NA; j_call: TRBJ1-5; d_call: TRBD1; v_call: TRBV19; cdr3_nt: TGTGCCAGTCAAAGACAGGGGGTACCCAATCAGCCCCAGCATTTT; cdr3_aa: CASQRQGVPNQPQHF
clone_size: NA; j_call: TRBJ2-7; d_call: NA; v_call: TRBV7-9; cdr3_nt: TGTGCCAGCAGCATCGAAGACAGTTACGAGCAGTACTTC; cdr3_aa: CASSIEDSYEQYF
clone_size: NA; j_call: TRBJ1-5; d_call: NA; v_call: TRBV4-1; cdr3_nt: TGCGCCAGCAGCCAGGGTGGACAGAATGGCAATCAGCCCCAGCATTTT; cdr3_aa: CASSQGGQNGNQPQHF
clone_size: NA; j_call: TRBJ1-1; d_call: TRBD1; v_call: TRBV19; cdr3_nt: TGTGCCAGTAGAGATTCACCGGGACAGGAAATAGAAGCTTTCTTT; cdr3_aa: CASRDSPGQEIEAFF
clone_size: once; j_call: TRBJ2-1; d_call: TRBD2; v_call: TRBV9; cdr3_nt: TGTGCCAGCAGCCTTACCGCGGGAGCGTACAATGAGCAGTTCTTC; cdr3_aa: CASSLTAGAYNEQFF
clone_size: NA; j_call: TRBJ1-1; d_call: NA; v_call: TRBV18; cdr3_nt: TGTGCCAGCTCACTCGGGAAGACAACGATGAACACTGAAGCTTTCTTT; cdr3_aa: CASSLGKTTMNTEAFF
clone_size: NA; j_call: TRBJ2-3; d_call: NA; v_call: TRBV4-1; cdr3_nt: TGCGCCAGCAGCCAAGACAGGGGCACAGATACGCAGTATTTT; cdr3_aa: CASSQDRGTDTQYF
clone_size: NA; j_call: TRBJ1-6; d_call: TRBD1; v_call: TRBV11-3; cdr3_nt: TGTGCCAGCAGCCTCGGACAGGGGGCAAATAATTCACCCCTCCACTTT; cdr3_aa: CASSLGQGANNSPLHF
clone_size: NA; j_call: TRBJ1-2; d_call: NA; v_call: TRBV29-1; cdr3_nt: TGCAGCGCCGACTTTAGAGGGGATGGCTACACCTTC; cdr3_aa: CSADFRGDGYTF
clone_size: NA; j_call: TRBJ2-7; d_call: NA; v_call: TRBV12-5; cdr3_nt: TGTGCTAGTGGCCTCCTGGGGGTCTCCTACGAGCAGTACTTC; cdr3_aa: CASGLLGVSYEQYF
clone_size: NA; j_call: TRBJ2-2; d_call: TRBD2; v_call: TRBV4-3; cdr3_nt: TGCGCCAGCAGCCAGTCAACGGGGGGAGGTACCGGGGAGCTGTTTTTT; cdr3_aa: CASSQSTGGGTGELFF
clone_size: NA; j_call: TRBJ2-2; d_call: TRBD2; v_call: TRBV5-1; cdr3_nt: TGCGCCAGCAGCGTCGCGGGGGGTGACACCGGGGAGCTGTTTTTT; cdr3_aa: CASSVAGGDTGELFF
clone_size: NA; j_call: TRBJ2-7; d_call: NA; v_call: TRBV13; cdr3_nt: TGTGCCAGCAGCTTAGGCGAAGAGCAGTACTTC; cdr3_aa: CASSLGEEQYF
clone_size: few; j_call: TRBJ1-2; d_call: NA; v_call: TRBV3-1/TRBV3-2; cdr3_nt: TGTGCCAGCAGCCAGAACTATGGCTACACCTTC; cdr3_aa: CASSQNYGYTF
clone_size: NA; j_call: TRBJ2-5; d_call: TRBD2; v_call: TRBV30; cdr3_nt: TGTGCCTGGAGCCCCGGGGGGGCCTTGAAGACCCAGTACTTC; cdr3_aa: CAWSPGGALKTQYF
clone_size: NA; j_call: TRBJ2-7; d_call: TRBD1; v_call: TRBV18; cdr3_nt: TGTGCCAGCTCACCACGTTCTAGACAGGGAGACGAGCAGTACTTC; cdr3_aa: CASSPRSRQGDEQYF